These T cell receptor beta chains were read from a single sample in a study of Ad26.COV2.S vaccination and SARS-CoV-2 variants. The method was immunoSEQ multiplex PCR; TCRdb's version includes in-frame clones alone and lacks a portion of them. The table records 450,000 to 550,000 clones, 80% to 90% of them present only once. The material was peripheral blood, obtained in a trial of Ad26.COV2.S vaccine versus placebo. Receptor source: a person aged 18 to 65 who received the Ad26.COV2.S COVID-19 vaccine or a placebo. Each CDR3 is given with its conserved first and last residue. A D gene is named only where the DNA matches it firmly. Some rows mark clone size as missing; the rest say once, few, many or name a class of expanded clone.

J gene	D gene	clone size	V gene	CDR3 protein	CDR3 DNA
TRBJ2-7	-	few	TRBV27	CASRSSTDGREQYF	TGTGCCAGCAGGTCCTCTACTGACGGCCGCGAGCAGTACTTC
TRBJ1-2	TRBD1	-	TRBV15	CATSRERGQGWYGYTF	TGTGCCACCAGCAGAGAAAGAGGACAGGGTTGGTATGGCTACACCTTC
TRBJ1-4	-	-	TRBV5-5	CASSRKDGRSNEKLFF	TGTGCCAGCAGCCGTAAGGACGGGCGATCTAATGAAAAACTGTTTTTT
TRBJ1-1	-	-	TRBV5-1	CASSTGQRNTEAFF	TGCGCCAGCAGCACTGGACAGAGGAACACTGAAGCTTTCTTT
TRBJ1-2	TRBD1	few	TRBV6-2/TRBV6-3	CASSSGTGAGGYTF	TGTGCCAGCAGCTCCGGGACAGGGGCAGGTGGCTACACCTTC
TRBJ2-2	TRBD2	-	TRBV7-9	CASSSRGEDTGELFF	TGTGCCAGCAGCTCTCGGGGGGAGGACACCGGGGAGCTGTTTTTT
TRBJ1-2	-	-	TRBV6-6	CASTGGRGYGYTF	TGTGCCTCCACCGGGGGCAGGGGCTATGGCTACACCTTC
TRBJ2-3	-	-	TRBV4-2	CASSTRTDTQYF	TGTGCCAGCAGCACACGCACAGATACGCAGTATTTT
TRBJ2-1	TRBD1	-	TRBV2	CASSEAPGTAVDEQFF	TGTGCCAGCAGTGAAGCTCCGGGGACAGCAGTCGATGAGCAGTTCTTC
TRBJ2-7	TRBD2	-	TRBV11-2	CASSASGRASYEQYF	TGTGCCAGCAGCGCTAGCGGGAGGGCCTCCTACGAGCAGTACTTC
TRBJ2-7	-	-	TRBV6-5	CASSYGASEQYF	TGTGCCAGCAGTTACGGGGCGTCCGAGCAGTACTTC
TRBJ2-5	TRBD2	-	TRBV18	CASSPRLAEKTQYF	TGTGCCAGCTCACCCCGGCTAGCGGAGAAGACCCAGTACTTC
TRBJ2-2	-	-	TRBV7-9	CASSLGGSGELFF	TGTGCCAGCAGCTTAGGCGGATCCGGGGAGCTGTTTTTT
TRBJ2-7	-	once	TRBV9	CASSKKAYDEQYF	TGTGCCAGCAGCAAGAAAGCCTACGACGAGCAGTACTTC
TRBJ2-2	-	-	TRBV7-9	CASSLVWNTGELFF	TGTGCCAGCAGCTTAGTCTGGAACACCGGGGAGCTGTTTTTT